These 26 T cell receptor beta chains came from one sample sequenced in a study of T cell repertoires in cytomegalovirus infection. TCRdb analysed the reads with MiXCR anew, one entry per CDR3 protein. The sample lists roughly 630,000 distinct CDR3 sequences, 24% occurring once. Sequencing was done on a sample of CD8+ T cells from PBMCs. The origin of the receptors is a human donor in good health (CMV status not recorded). Some clones in this sample may be carry-over from other donors' samples.

The V and J genes are TRBV6-2 or TRBV6-3 and TRBJ2-7, with TRBD2 as a possible D gene (5 bases). The germline V gene has CDR1 MNHEY and CDR2 SVGEGT. Trimming pared 3 bases from V and 5 bases from J, leaving 11 bases between. The CDR3 totals 13 residues. The CDR3 coding sequence is TGTGCCAGCAGTTATCCCGACGGGGACGAGCAGTACGTC. Amino acid sequence: CASSYPDGDEQYV.

This clonotype was seen more than once but under ten times. This chain uses TRBV12-3 or TRBV12-4 with TRBJ2-1; D gene ambiguous. Trimming left V 7 bases short and J 3 bases short, with 10 bases between. The CDR3 is 13 amino acids. The CDR3 loop is CASTGVFYNEQFF. The CDR3 DNA follows: TGTGCCAGCACTGGGGTTTTCTACAATGAGCAGTTCTTC.

In this sample, this clonotype turned up a few times. The CDR3, as DNA: TGTGCCAGCACCACCCCGAGGGGTCCCTCCAGGGGTGAGCAGTTCTTC. Residues: CASTTPRGPSRGEQFF. The rearrangement links TRBV28 to TRBJ2-1; tentative D call: TRBD1 (6 bases). The CDR3 covers 16 residues. V lost 7 bases, J lost 9 bases, and 25 bases lay in between. The germline V gene encodes CDR1 MDHEN and CDR2 SYDVKM.

Many counts were recorded for this clonotype. The gene calls are TRBV11-1 and TRBJ2-6; no clear D. Germline assignment: CDR1 SGHAT and CDR2 FQDESV (reference sequence). V lost 6 bases and J 3 bases, leaving 6 bases between the germline ends. The CDR3 runs to 13 residues. The CDR3 sequence: CASSWNGANVLTF. For the CDR3, the DNA is TGTGCCAGCAGTTGGAATGGGGCCAACGTCCTGACTTTC.

The V and J genes are TRBV5-5 and TRBJ1-6, with a tentative D call TRBD1 (5 bases). The CDR3 sequence is 16 residues long. Germline V CDR1 and CDR2: SGHKS, YYEKEE (reference sequence). V was trimmed by 0 bases and J by 9 bases, leaving 16 bases between them. CDR3 sequence (DNA): TGTGCCAGCAGCTTGGAATCTGCGGGGCTTCGTTCACCCCTCCACTTT. Residues: CASSLESAGLRSPLHF.

The V and J genes are TRBV18 and TRBJ1-4; D ambiguous. The CDR3 spans 16 residues. The germline CDR1 and CDR2 sequences are KGHSH and LQKENI. V was pared by 3 bases and J by 4 bases, with 15 bases between. The CDR3 spells CASSPTGTANNEKLFF. CDR3 nucleotide sequence: TGTGCCAGCTCACCGACCGGAACAGCCAATAATGAAAAACTGTTTTTT.

A few counts support this clonotype. CDR3 sequence reads: CASSEMDQETQYF. The CDR3 nucleotides read TGTGCCAGCAGTGAAATGGACCAAGAGACCCAGTACTTC. The chain uses TRBV2 and TRBJ2-5; no reliable D call. With 2 bases removed from V and 0 bases from J, the gap between germline ends came to 4 bases. Looked up from germline, CDR1 is SNHLY and CDR2 is FYNNEI. CDR3 length equals 13 residues.

This clonotype was observed many times. The chain couples TRBV7-2 to TRBJ2-2, with D unclear. This CDR3 is 19 amino acids long. CDR1 is SGHTA and CDR2 is FQGNSA in the germline V gene. The V end was cut by 1 base, the J end by 1 base, with 19 bases between. For the CDR3, the DNA is TGTGCCAGCAGCTTAGAACCCGCGAACTCGGATTTGAACACCGGGGAGCTGTTTTTT. Translation gives CASSLEPANSDLNTGELFF. Together with reference TRBV7-2 and TRBJ2-2, the CDR3 gives the full variable domain: GAGVSQSPSNKVTEKGKDVELRCDPISGHTALYWYRQSLGQGLEFLIYFQGNSAPDKSGLPSDRFSAERTGGSVSTLTIQRTQQEDSAVYLCASSLEPANSDLNTGELFFGEGSRLTVL.

This clonotype occurred many times. V gene TRBV6-2 or TRBV6-3 combines with J gene TRBJ1-1, with D unresolved. From germline, CDR1 is MNHEY and CDR2 SVGEGT. There are 13 residues in the CDR3. V was shortened by 0 bases and J by 6 bases, with 8 bases between the two germline ends. CDR3 sequence reads: CASSYSGRSEAFF. The CDR3 nucleotides are TGTGCCAGCAGTTACTCCGGACGGTCTGAAGCTTTCTTT.

The chain joins TRBV28 to TRBJ2-1; maybe TRBD2 (7 bases). The V end was cut by 2 bases, the J end by 7 bases, with 15 bases between. The germline V gene encodes CDR1 MDHEN and CDR2 SYDVKM. CDR3 length: 15 residues. The CDR3 DNA follows: TGTGCCAGCAGTTTAAAAGGGGGGGGGCCAAATGAGCAGTTCTTC. Amino acid sequence: CASSLKGGGPNEQFF.

A few counts support this clonotype. The junction departs from germline at one end; a sequencing error may be responsible. The chain combines TRBV6-5 with TRBJ1-1; D is undetermined. The CDR3 consists of 13 residues. CDR1 is MNHEY, CDR2 SVGAGI, per germline. The DNA of the CDR3 is TGTGTCAGCAGTTATGCGGGGAGAACTTCGGCTTTCTTT. It specifies CVSSYAGRTSAFF.

This clonotype was seen ten or more times. This chain uses TRBV7-9 with TRBJ2-3; 12 bases align to TRBD2. This CDR3 contains 17 residues. CDR1 is SEHNR and CDR2 is FQNEAQ in the germline V gene (reference sequence). The junction had 13 bases not matched to a gene; V was cut back by 7 bases and J by 5 bases. The CDR3 DNA reads as TGTGCCAGCATCAACCCTTCTAGCGGGGGGGCCTTAGATACGCAGTATTTT. Protein sequence: CASINPSSGGALDTQYF.

The chain is built from TRBV20-1 and TRBJ1-2; D ambiguous. Per germline, CDR1 DFQATT and CDR2 SNEGSKA (reference sequence). This CDR3 spans 14 amino acids. Trimming removed 3 bases from V and 0 bases from J, with 11 bases in between. The DNA for the CDR3 is TGCAGTGCTAGGCAGTCGGAAGCTAACTATGGCTACACCTTC. Translation gives CSARQSEANYGYTF.

The V call is TRBV20-1, the J call TRBJ1-2; 8 bases line up with TRBD1. The CDR3 totals 14 residues. Trimming removed 5 bases from V and 6 bases from J; junction bases left unmatched: 11. Germline V lookup: CDR1 DFQATT, CDR2 SNEGSKA (reference sequence). The CDR3 nucleotides are TGCAGTGCTTATTCAGGGGGCGGTCTAGATGGCTACACCTTC. It translates to CSAYSGGGLDGYTF.

Comments on this clonotype: This may be a read error: a much more frequent sequence differs by one nucleotide. The chain has TRBV27 and TRBJ2-7; tentative D call: TRBD2 (5 bases). This CDR3 is 13 amino acids long. Germline V gene sequence: CDR1 MNHEY, CDR2 SMNVEV (reference sequence). V was trimmed by 6 bases and J by 3 bases, leaving 12 bases between them. The CDR3 coding sequence is TGTGCCAGCAGACCGAGACTACTCTACGAGCAGTACTTC. This gives the protein CASRPRLLYEQYF.

This clonotype has a handful of counts. CDR3 DNA sequence: TGTGCCAGCAGCTTAGGAGGGACAGACCATAACTATGGCTACACCTTC. This sequence encodes CASSLGGTDHNYGYTF. The rearrangement links TRBV13 to TRBJ1-2; 7 bases agree with TRBD1. Germline loops: CDR1 PRHDT, CDR2 FYEKMQ (reference sequence). The trim removed 0 bases at V and 1 base at J, leaving 5 bases unmatched. This CDR3 contains 16 residues.

This clonotype occurred a few times. The CDR3 region has the DNA TGTGCCACCTCCGGCGAATGGGGCCGAACCTACGAGCAGTACTTC. Encoded protein: CATSGEWGRTYEQYF. V usage is TRBV15 and J usage is TRBJ2-7; D perhaps matches TRBD1 (5 bases). Trimming took off 8 bases at V and 2 bases at J, with 19 bases between the two ends. The CDR3 is 15 amino acids. CDR1 LNHNV and CDR2 YYDKDF come from the germline V gene (reference sequence).

This clonotype was counted at least ten times. The V gene is TRBV25-1, the J gene TRBJ1-5; possibly TRBD1 for D (6 bases). Germline CDR1 is MGHDK and CDR2 is SYGVNS. Trimming took off 0 bases at V and 6 bases at J, with 12 bases between the two ends. The CDR3 contains 15 residues. The chain's CDR3 is CASSEYNREGQPQHF. The CDR3 DNA reads TGTGCCAGCAGTGAATATAACAGGGAAGGTCAGCCCCAGCATTTT.

This clonotype was seen repeatedly, ten times or more. V is TRBV6-5 and J is TRBJ2-3; D is unresolved. Per germline, CDR1 MNHEY and CDR2 SVGAGI. The CDR3 loop spans 14 amino acids. V lost 2 bases to trimming and J lost 1 base, with 7 bases between them. CDR3 region: CASSYRRGTDTQYF. CDR3 DNA: TGTGCCAGCAGTTACCGTAGGGGCACAGATACGCAGTATTTT.

The sample holds a few counts of this clonotype. This chain connects TRBV7-9 to TRBJ2-7; D may correspond to TRBD1 or TRBD2 (5 bases each). This CDR3 contains 11 residues. CDR1 is SEHNR and CDR2 is FQNEAQ in the germline V gene (reference sequence). Trimming left V 10 bases short and J 3 bases short, with 10 bases between. This chain's CDR3 is CATWDGYEQYF. CDR3 DNA: TGTGCCACATGGGACGGCTACGAGCAGTACTTC.

This clonotype appeared many times. V usage is TRBV7-8 and J usage is TRBJ2-7, with 7 bases identical to TRBD2. Germline-derived CDR1 and CDR2 are SGHVS and FQNEAQ. The CDR3 covers 17 residues. Unmatched junction bases numbered 9, after V lost 1 base and J lost 0 bases. The CDR3 reads CASSLGEGPESSYEQYV. The CDR3 nucleotides are TGTGCCAGCAGCTTAGGGGAGGGGCCAGAAAGCTCCTACGAGCAGTACGTC.

Only a few counts were recorded for this clonotype. This chain uses TRBV28 with TRBJ2-2; weak D call: TRBD1 (5 bases). The CDR3 is 15 amino acids. Germline loops: CDR1 MDHEN, CDR2 SYDVKM. Trimming shortened V by 7 bases and J by 1 base, and 13 bases separated the two germline ends. DNA for the CDR3: TGTGCCAGCACCCTATTGCAGGGGAACACCGGGGAGCTGTTTTTT. Protein: CASTLLQGNTGELFF.

The chain combines TRBV27 with TRBJ2-7; 7 nucleotides line up with TRBD1. The germline V gene encodes CDR1 MNHEY and CDR2 SMNVEV (reference sequence). Losses at the gene ends were 3 bases for V and 3 bases for J; bases not matched to a gene: 5. The CDR3 totals 14 residues. CDR3 sequence: CASSFGAGGYEQYF. As DNA, the CDR3 is TGTGCCAGCAGTTTTGGGGCAGGGGGCTACGAGCAGTACTTC.

The chain employs TRBV29-1 and TRBJ1-1; the D is unclear. V lost 0 bases to trimming and J lost 5 bases, with 16 bases between them. Germline-derived CDR1 and CDR2 are SQVTM and ANQGSEA. The CDR3 contains 15 residues. The CDR3, as DNA: TGCAGCGTTGAAGATGGTGGTTTTGGTAGGACTGAAGCTTTCTTT. Its protein product is CSVEDGGFGRTEAFF.

This clonotype has just a few counts. V usage is TRBV7-9 and J usage is TRBJ1-5; the match to TRBD1 covers 7 bases. Trimming at V came to 5 bases and at J to 4 bases, leaving 8 bases not matched to a gene. Germline V gives CDR1 SEHNR, CDR2 FQNEAQ (reference sequence). This CDR3 has 15 amino acids. CDR3 bases: TGTGCCAGCAGCGCAAAGGGACAGATTAATCAGCCCCAGCATTTT. Protein product: CASSAKGQINQPQHF.

This clonotype was picked up many times. This chain uses TRBV6-1 with TRBJ1-1; unclear D gene. From germline, CDR1 is MNHNS and CDR2 SASEGT. The CDR3 is made up of 11 amino acids. Trimming stripped 7 bases from V and 5 bases from J, with 8 bases between. CDR3 residues: CASISWTEAFF. CDR3 DNA: TGTGCCAGCATCTCTTGGACTGAAGCTTTCTTT.